This T cell receptor beta chain appears in the sequencing data of a study of blood T cells in healthy people across ages. Trimming took 9 bases from V and 5 from J, leaving 14 bases between them. CDR1 and CDR2 from the germline V gene are MNHEY and SVGAGI. The CDR3 runs 14 residues. For the second PCR, which ran for roughly 7 to 11 cycles, a sample-barcoded 5' primer and a J-beta primer mix were used. TCRdb re-called the 5' RACE reads through MiXCR, storing one row per CDR3 protein. This sample has around 1,100,000 distinct CDR3 sequences, with more than 30% found just once. The TCR originated in a man aged 18 to 30 in good health. The sequencing input was blood. The chain joins TRBV6-5 to TRBJ1-6; D gene uncertain. CDR3 amino acids: CASSLQPDNSPLHF. CDR3 coding DNA: TGTGCCAGTAGCCTACAGCCTGATAATTCACCCCTCCACTTT.